The 26 T cell receptor beta chains presented below share a single source sample, sequenced in a study of regulatory T cells in long-lasting Graves disease. Time point in this sample: newly diagnosed GD, antithyroid drugs for less than 3 months. RNA extracted from PBMCs served as the sequencing template. According to the study, TCR beta libraries were built with iRepertoire HTBI primers and CDR3-region Arm-PCR. A single record per CDR3 protein comes from TCRdb applying MiXCR to the multiplex PCR reads. The repertoire has around 230,000 distinct CDR3 sequences, about 17% of them found once; the top ten carry roughly a fifth. Source: peripheral blood mononuclear cells (PBMCs), taken at new diagnosis, from a patient treated with antithyroid drugs. These receptors were collected from a female donor with Graves disease.

This clonotype has a count of ten or more. The chain recombines TRBV28 with TRBJ2-7; 8 positions agree with TRBD2. Germline lookup yields CDR1 MDHEN and CDR2 SYDVKM. With 6 bases clipped from V and 4 bases from J, the junction kept 8 bases outside the gene matches. CDR3 length: 14 amino acids. The CDR3 DNA reads TGTGCCAGCAGCCGACGAGCGGGAGTTTACGAGCAGTACTTC. Encoded protein: CASSRRAGVYEQYF.

This clonotype showed up many times. This sequence joins TRBV5-1 and TRBJ1-4, with D maybe TRBD1 (5 bases). The germline V and J ends were trimmed by 0 bases and 8 bases, with 14 bases remaining between them. The length of the CDR3 is 15 residues. The germline V gene has CDR1 SGHRS and CDR2 YFSETQ. CDR3 loop: CASSLAPGSREKLFF. DNA for the CDR3: TGCGCCAGCAGCTTGGCCCCAGGGAGCAGGGAAAAACTGTTTTTT.

This clonotype has at least ten counts. The CDR3 DNA sequence: TGTGCCAGCAACGACAACCCCGCCGGGGAGCTGTTTTTT. It specifies CASNDNPAGELFF. The chain employs TRBV6-1 and TRBJ2-2; D not resolved. Looked up from germline, CDR1 is MNHNS and CDR2 is SASEGT. The CDR3 length is 13 residues. V was pared by 7 bases and J by 6 bases, with 12 bases between.

This clonotype was counted once. The J gene is TRBJ2-2, the V gene TRBV19, with TRBD2 as a possible D gene (5 bases). Trimming shortened V by 0 bases and J by 6 bases, and 5 bases separated the two germline ends. CDR3 size: 13 residues. Germline V gene sequence: CDR1 LNHDA, CDR2 SQIVND (reference sequence). The CDR3 sequence: CASSIERAGELFF. The CDR3 coding sequence is TGTGCCAGTAGTATAGAGAGGGCCGGGGAGCTGTTTTTT.

The sample holds a few counts of this clonotype. The rearrangement joins TRBV7-2 to TRBJ2-7, with a possible D match to TRBD1 (6 bases). The CDR3 spans 14 residues. CDR1 is SGHTA, CDR2 FQGNSA, per germline. Trimming removed 5 bases from V and 10 bases from J, with 21 bases in between. CDR3: CASSHTTGLTGQYF. For the CDR3, the DNA is TGTGCCAGCAGCCATACTACAGGGCTGACGGGACAGTACTTC. Using reference TRBV7-2 and TRBJ2-7 for the parts outside the CDR3, the full variable domain is GAGVSQSPSNKVTEKGKDVELRCDPISGHTALYWYRQSLGQGLEFLIYFQGNSAPDKSGLPSDRFSAERTGGSVSTLTIQRTQQEDSAVYLCASSHTTGLTGQYFGPGTRLTVT.

This chain joins TRBV18 and TRBJ1-2; 8 bases match TRBD1. CDR1 and CDR2 from the germline V gene are KGHSH and LQKENI. The CDR3 runs 15 residues. With 0 bases clipped from V and 9 bases from J, the junction kept 9 bases outside the gene matches. The CDR3 coding sequence is TGTGCCAGCTCACCACCCTTGGGACAGGCTTTGAGCTACACCTTC. This sequence encodes CASSPPLGQALSYTF.

There are many counts of this clonotype. The chain couples TRBV11-3 to TRBJ2-7; D is unclear. CDR3 length equals 12 residues. Germline CDR1 reads SGHNT; CDR2 reads YENEEA. Trimming cost V 0 bases and J 3 bases, with 3 bases left between them. The DNA of the CDR3 is TGTGCCAGCAGCTTAGATGGCTACGAGCAGTACTTC. Translating it yields CASSLDGYEQYF.

This clonotype was seen at least ten times. V usage is TRBV6-2 or TRBV6-3 and J usage is TRBJ2-1; 11 positions agree with TRBD2. The V and J ends lost 0 bases and 8 bases, in that order; junction bases with no gene match: 6. The CDR3 covers 16 residues. CDR1 and CDR2 (germline): MNHEY, SVGEGT. DNA of the CDR3: TGTGCCAGCAGTTACTCGAGTAGCGGGAGGGGCTATGAGCAGTTCTTC. As protein: CASSYSSSGRGYEQFF.

This clonotype was found a few times. The chain employs TRBV6-5 and TRBJ2-7, with 9 bases lining up with TRBD2. The CDR3 is 13 amino acids. Trimming removed 0 bases from V and 8 bases from J; junction bases left unmatched: 2. Germline CDR1 reads MNHEY; CDR2 reads SVGAGI. The CDR3, as DNA: TGTGCCAGCAGTTACTCTGGACTAGCGAAGCAGTACTTC. This translates into CASSYSGLAKQYF.

This clonotype has a count of ten or more. This chain joins TRBV7-2 and TRBJ2-7; 12 bases agree with TRBD2. The CDR3 spans 16 residues. Germline CDR1 reads SGHTA; CDR2 reads FQGNSA. Trimming at V came to 1 base and at J to 3 bases, leaving 4 bases not matched to a gene. The CDR3 DNA follows: TGTGCCAGCAGCTTAGTCGGACTAGCGGGGCACTACGAGCAGTACTTC. It is translated as CASSLVGLAGHYEQYF.

The table lists this clonotype with many counts. The CDR3 DNA reads TGTGCCACCAGCTGGGGGGGGGGCCAAGAGACCCAGTACTTC. It is translated as CATSWGGGQETQYF. The V and J genes are TRBV15 and TRBJ2-5; 7 bases match TRBD2. The germline CDR1 and CDR2 sequences are LNHNV and YYDKDF (reference sequence). CDR3 length: 14 amino acids. With V trimmed by 5 bases and J by 1 base, 4 bases remained unmatched.

This clonotype turned up a few times. The chain carries TRBV7-6 and TRBJ2-7; TRBD2 aligns across 8 bases. Trimming removed 1 base from V and 6 bases from J; junction bases left unmatched: 14. CDR3 length: 17 residues. CDR1 SGHVS and CDR2 FNYEAQ come from the germline V gene. Written as DNA, the CDR3 is TGTGCCAGCAGCTTAGTTTTGGCGGGAGGAACCTCTGGCGAGCAGTACTTC. Its translation is CASSLVLAGGTSGEQYF.

This clonotype has at least ten counts. The chain links TRBV18 to TRBJ2-5, with D unresolved. CDR1 KGHSH and CDR2 LQKENI come from the germline V gene. The CDR3 has 12 amino acids. V shed 5 bases and J shed 5 bases, with 9 bases lying between them. CDR3 DNA sequence: TGTGCCAGCTCAAGTCTGCAGGAGACCCAGTACTTC. This encodes CASSSLQETQYF.

The sample holds a few counts of this clonotype. A clone one base away is much larger, so this may be a read error. No conserved phenylalanine or tryptophan is present at the end of the CDR3, so a read error is the likely explanation. This rearrangement joins TRBV12-3 or TRBV12-4 to TRBJ1-5; D perhaps matches TRBD1 (5 bases). The CDR3 loop spans 15 amino acids. The V gene lost 2 bases and the J gene lost 7 bases, with 15 bases spanning the gap. The CDR3 sequence: CASSLHGTTGQPQHL. The CDR3 nucleotides are TGTGCCAGCAGTTTACACGGGACGACGGGACAGCCCCAGCATCTT.

This clonotype was counted many times. CDR3 bases: TGTGCCAGCAGCCGATCGGGATTAGCGACTAATGAAAAACTGTTTTTT. This codes for CASSRSGLATNEKLFF. This sequence joins TRBV7-2 and TRBJ1-4; unclear D gene. Trimming took off 5 bases at V and 2 bases at J, with 15 bases between the two ends. Germline V gene data show CDR1 as SGHTA and CDR2 as FQGNSA. The CDR3 runs to 16 residues.

This clonotype has more than one count but fewer than ten. The V call is TRBV6-1, the J call TRBJ1-6; 8 bases are shared with TRBD1. J gave up 6 bases and V 5 bases, and 3 bases lay outside the gene matches. Looked up from germline, CDR1 is MNHNS and CDR2 is SASEGT. The CDR3 runs to 14 residues. CDR3 nucleotide sequence: TGTGCCAGCAGTATGGGACAGGTTAATTCACCCCTCCACTTT. Translated: CASSMGQVNSPLHF.

The V call is TRBV2, the J call TRBJ1-1, with D possibly matching TRBD1 (5 bases). Germline assignment: CDR1 SNHLY and CDR2 FYNNEI. Trimming cost V 10 bases and J 4 bases, with 13 bases left between them. The CDR3 is 12 amino acids. The CDR3 bases are TGTGCCACGCAGGGATTTCGCACTGAAGCTTTCTTT. Protein product: CATQGFRTEAFF.

Many counts were recorded for this clonotype. The chain links TRBV30 to TRBJ2-7; 7 bases line up with TRBD1. The V and J ends lost 4 bases and 7 bases, in that order; junction bases with no gene match: 13. This CDR3 has 14 amino acids. Germline loops: CDR1 GTSNPN, CDR2 SVGIG (reference sequence). In DNA, the CDR3 is TGTGCCTGGATCGACAGGAAGGGGGCCGGGGAGCAGTACTTC. Protein product: CAWIDRKGAGEQYF.

This clonotype has ten or more counts. This chain uses TRBV9 with TRBJ2-1; D uncertain. The CDR3 extends over 15 amino acids. The V end lost 3 bases, the J end lost 0 bases, and 10 bases lay between the germline ends. The germline gives CDR1 SGDLS, CDR2 YYNGEE. CDR3: CASSERPGSYNEQFF. The CDR3 bases are TGTGCCAGCAGCGAACGTCCCGGCTCCTACAATGAGCAGTTCTTC.

The sample holds many counts of this clonotype. The genes are TRBV27 and TRBJ2-3, with D tentatively TRBD2 (6 bases). The CDR3 length is 11 residues. Trimming took 7 bases from V and 8 from J, leaving 10 bases between them. The germline gives CDR1 MNHEY, CDR2 SMNVEV (reference sequence). CDR3 nucleotide sequence: TGTGCCAGCATTGTCGGGGGTACGCAGTATTTT. Amino acids: CASIVGGTQYF.

This clonotype came up many times. This chain connects TRBV20-1 to TRBJ2-1; possible D gene TRBD2, 6 bases. This CDR3 has 15 residues. Trimming removed 6 bases from V and 8 bases from J, with 23 bases in between. Germline V gives CDR1 DFQATT, CDR2 SNEGSKA (reference sequence). CDR3 coding DNA: TGCAGTGCGCCAAATCCGCGGGATATGGGGGATGAGCAGTTCTTC. Amino acids: CSAPNPRDMGDEQFF.

This clonotype appeared many times. The CDR3 nucleotides read TGTGCCAGCAGCTCCGGGGGCGCCTATGGCTACACCTTC. Protein sequence: CASSSGGAYGYTF. The genes are TRBV7-2 and TRBJ1-2; D is possibly TRBD1 (6 bases). V was clipped by 4 bases and J by 4 bases, with 10 bases between them. Germline V gene sequence: CDR1 SGHTA, CDR2 FQGNSA. The CDR3 sequence is 13 residues long.

V gene TRBV19 combines with J gene TRBJ2-2; 7 bases map to TRBD2. The CDR3 has 16 residues. J gave up 1 base and V 5 bases, and 7 bases lay outside the gene matches. Germline values: CDR1 LNHDA, CDR2 SQIVND (reference sequence). In DNA form, the CDR3 reads TGTGCCAGTAGTGCGGTCTCTAGCGGGAACACCGGGGAGCTGTTTTTT. Encoded protein: CASSAVSSGNTGELFF.

As to this clonotype: It differs at one base from a far larger clone, so likely a read error. The chain carries TRBV2 and TRBJ2-3, with 10 nucleotides matching TRBD2. TRBJ2-7 matches the DNA end more closely, so the J call is doubtful. The CDR3 has 15 residues. CDR1 and CDR2 (germline): SNHLY, FYNNEI. CDR3 sequence: CASGNPTSGHNEQYF. DNA of the CDR3: TGTGCCAGCGGAAACCCGACTAGCGGGCACAATGAGCAGTACTTC.

The table lists this clonotype with many counts. The J gene is TRBJ2-1, the V gene TRBV7-9, with no clear D. With 5 bases removed from V and 7 bases from J, the gap between germline ends came to 12 bases. Germline V gene lookup returns CDR1 SEHNR and CDR2 FQNEAQ (reference sequence). The CDR3 runs to 13 residues. The CDR3 DNA is TGTGCCAGCAGCCCCACGGCGTTGAATGAGCAGTTCTTC. This translates into CASSPTALNEQFF.

This clonotype was recorded a few times. The genes are TRBV7-8 and TRBJ2-1; D not certain. The V end was cut by 1 base, the J end by 3 bases, with 7 bases between. Per the germline V gene, CDR1 is SGHVS and CDR2 is FQNEAQ. The CDR3 is made up of 14 amino acids. The CDR3 region has the DNA TGTGCCAGCAGCTTAGTTCCGGGCTACAATGAGCAGTTCTTC. Translation: CASSLVPGYNEQFF.